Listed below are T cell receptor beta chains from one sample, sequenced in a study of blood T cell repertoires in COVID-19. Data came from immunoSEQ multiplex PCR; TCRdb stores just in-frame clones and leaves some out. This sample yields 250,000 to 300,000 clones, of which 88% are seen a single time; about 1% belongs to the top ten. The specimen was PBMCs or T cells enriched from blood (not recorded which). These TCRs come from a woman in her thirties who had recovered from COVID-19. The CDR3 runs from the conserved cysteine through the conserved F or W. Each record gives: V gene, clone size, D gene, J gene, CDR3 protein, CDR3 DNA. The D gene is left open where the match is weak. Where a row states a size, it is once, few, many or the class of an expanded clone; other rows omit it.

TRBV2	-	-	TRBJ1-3	CASSFREHFSGNTIYF	TGTGCCAGCAGCTTCCGGGAACACTTCTCTGGAAACACCATATATTTT
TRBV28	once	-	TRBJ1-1	CASSSPRGLRNTEAFF	TGTGCCAGCAGTTCCCCCCGGGGGTTGAGAAACACTGAAGCTTTCTTT
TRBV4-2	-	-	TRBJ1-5	CASSHYQPQHF	TGTGCCAGCAGCCACTATCAGCCCCAGCATTTT
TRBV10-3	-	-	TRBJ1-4	CAIRAGRGVGEKLFF	TGTGCCATCAGGGCAGGGAGGGGAGTTGGTGAAAAACTGTTTTTT
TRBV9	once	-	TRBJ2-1	CASSVGLRQRNNEQFF	TGTGCCAGCAGCGTAGGTCTCCGACAGAGGAACAATGAGCAGTTCTTC
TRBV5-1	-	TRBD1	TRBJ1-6	CASSLEGQSTSPLHF	TGCGCCAGCAGCTTGGAGGGACAGAGTACTTCACCCCTCCACTTT
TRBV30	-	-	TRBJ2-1	CAWSVGRLYNEQFF	TGTGCCTGGAGTGTAGGGAGACTCTACAATGAGCAGTTCTTC
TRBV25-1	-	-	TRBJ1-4	CASSDMRGAGEKLFF	TGTGCCAGCAGTGATATGCGGGGGGCAGGAGAAAAACTGTTTTTT
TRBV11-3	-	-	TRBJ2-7	CASSPFGITHEQYF	TGTGCCAGCAGCCCCTTTGGCATCACACACGAGCAGTACTTC
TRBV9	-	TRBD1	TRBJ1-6	CASSGLLGPGGSPLHF	TGTGCCAGCAGTGGGCTGCTTGGACCAGGGGGTTCACCCCTCCACTTT
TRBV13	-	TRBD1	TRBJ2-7	CASSLDRAYEQYF	TGTGCCAGCAGCTTGGACAGGGCCTACGAGCAGTACTTC
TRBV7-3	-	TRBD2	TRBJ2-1	CASSLASGVNEQFF	TGTGCCAGCAGCTTAGCTAGCGGGGTCAATGAGCAGTTCTTC
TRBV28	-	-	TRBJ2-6	CASSPYSGANVLTF	TGTGCCAGCAGTCCTTACTCTGGGGCCAACGTCCTGACTTTC
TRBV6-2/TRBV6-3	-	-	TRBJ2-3	CASSYSIAPEDTDTQYF	TGTGCCAGCAGTTACTCGATTGCGCCAGAGGACACAGATACGCAGTATTTT
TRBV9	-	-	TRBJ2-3	CASSDAGGTDTQYF	TGTGCCAGCAGCGACGCAGGGGGCACAGATACGCAGTATTTT
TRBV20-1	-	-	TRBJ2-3	CSASHTDTQYF	TGCAGTGCTAGCCACACAGATACGCAGTATTTT
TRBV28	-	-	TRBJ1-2	CASRASGGYTF	TGTGCCAGCAGAGCTTCGGGGGGCTACACCTTC
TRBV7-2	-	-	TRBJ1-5	CASSLDSQPQHF	TGTGCCAGCAGCTTAGACAGCCAGCCCCAGCATTTT
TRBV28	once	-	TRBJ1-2	CASSLFSRLRGSGYTF	TGTGCCAGCAGTTTATTTAGTCGTTTGCGGGGGTCTGGCTACACCTTC
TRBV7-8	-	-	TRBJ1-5	CASTTLSNQPQHF	TGTGCCAGCACAACCCTAAGCAATCAGCCCCAGCATTTT
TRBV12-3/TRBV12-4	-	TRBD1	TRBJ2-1	CASKTGEYDEQFF	TGTGCCAGCAAGACAGGGGAGTATGATGAGCAGTTCTTC
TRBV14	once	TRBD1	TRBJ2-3	CASSHRTGNTDTQYF	TGTGCCAGCAGCCACCGGACAGGCAACACAGATACGCAGTATTTT
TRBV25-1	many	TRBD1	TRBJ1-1	CASSAIRGTFTEAFF	TGTGCCAGCAGTGCGATCAGGGGGACGTTCACTGAAGCTTTCTTT
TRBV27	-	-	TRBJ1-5	CASSLVVGSNQPQHF	TGTGCCAGCAGTTTGGTGGTCGGGAGCAATCAGCCCCAGCATTTT
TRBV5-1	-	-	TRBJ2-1	CASSLLNYGQEQFF	TGCGCCAGCAGCTTATTAAACTATGGACAGGAGCAGTTCTTC
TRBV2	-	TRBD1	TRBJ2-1	CASSVRDRDNEQFF	TGTGCCAGCAGTGTCCGGGACAGGGATAATGAGCAGTTCTTC
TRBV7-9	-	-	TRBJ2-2	CASSPRGSYTGELFF	TGTGCCAGCAGCCCCCGGGGGAGTTACACCGGGGAGCTGTTTTTT
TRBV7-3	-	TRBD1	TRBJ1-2	CASSSQTGTSYTF	TGTGCCAGCAGCTCTCAGACAGGGACAAGCTACACCTTC
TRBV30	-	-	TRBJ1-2	CACSTGGSLRYTF	TGTGCCTGCTCGACAGGCGGTTCTCTCCGCTACACCTTC
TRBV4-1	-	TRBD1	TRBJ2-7	CASSQVDRVYEQYF	TGCGCCAGCAGCCAAGTGGACAGGGTCTACGAGCAGTACTTC
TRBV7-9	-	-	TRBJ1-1	CASRSGGRTEAFF	TGTGCCAGCCGTAGCGGGGGGCGGACTGAAGCTTTCTTT
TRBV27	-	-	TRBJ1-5	CASSFKVGVQPQHF	TGTGCCAGCAGTTTCAAGGTGGGAGTCCAGCCCCAGCATTTT
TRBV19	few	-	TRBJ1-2	CASMGLLRGYTF	TGTGCCAGTATGGGCCTCCTACGTGGCTACACCTTC
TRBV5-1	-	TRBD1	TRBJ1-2	CASSDPGQGADGGYTF	TGCGCCAGCTCCGACCCGGGACAGGGGGCGGATGGAGGCTACACCTTC
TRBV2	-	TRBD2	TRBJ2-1	CASPSRTSQFF	TGTGCCAGCCCCTCTCGGACTAGTCAGTTCTTC
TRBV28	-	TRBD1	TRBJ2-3	CASQTGASTDTQYF	TGTGCCAGCCAGACAGGGGCGAGCACAGATACGCAGTATTTT
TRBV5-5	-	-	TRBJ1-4	CASSLQSARSREKLFF	TGTGCCAGCAGCTTGCAATCCGCACGGTCCAGGGAAAAACTGTTTTTT
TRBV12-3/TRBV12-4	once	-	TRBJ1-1	CASSPQYTEAFF	TGTGCCAGCAGTCCCCAGTACACTGAAGCTTTCTTT
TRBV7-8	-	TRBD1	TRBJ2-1	CASSSGPGQASTSFGEQFF	TGTGCCAGCAGCTCGGGACCGGGACAGGCTTCAACTAGTTTCGGCGAGCAGTTCTTC
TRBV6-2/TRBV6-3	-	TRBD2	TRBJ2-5	CASSSLLISSGTSFKTQYF	TGTGCCAGCAGTTCCTTGTTGATCTCTAGCGGAACCTCGTTTAAGACCCAGTACTTC
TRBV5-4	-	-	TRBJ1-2	CASSPPEGGRSGYTF	TGTGCCAGCAGCCCTCCTGAGGGGGGGAGGTCTGGCTACACCTTC
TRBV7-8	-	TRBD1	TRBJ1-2	CASSFLGDSFYGYTF	TGTGCCAGCAGCTTCCTGGGGGACAGCTTCTATGGCTACACCTTC
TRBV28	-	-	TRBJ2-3	CASSLSAGTQYF	TGTGCCAGCAGTTTAAGTGCGGGTACGCAGTATTTT
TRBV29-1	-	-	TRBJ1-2	CSVPRAPNENYGYTF	TGCAGCGTCCCGCGGGCCCCGAACGAGAACTATGGCTACACCTTC
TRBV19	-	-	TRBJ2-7	CASSIDPASSYEQYF	TGTGCCAGTAGTATAGATCCAGCGAGCTCCTACGAGCAGTACTTC
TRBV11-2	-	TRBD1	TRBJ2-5	CASNPQGAEETQYF	TGTGCCAGCAACCCACAGGGGGCCGAAGAGACCCAGTACTTC
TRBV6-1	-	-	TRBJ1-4	CASSETRDEKLFF	TGTGCCAGCAGTGAAACCAGGGATGAAAAACTGTTTTTT
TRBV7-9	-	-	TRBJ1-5	CASSSDSHSNQPQHF	TGTGCCAGCAGCTCCGACAGCCATAGCAATCAGCCCCAGCATTTT
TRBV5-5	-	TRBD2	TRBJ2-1	CASSGGLAGGPSSYNEQFF	TGTGCCAGCAGCGGCGGACTAGCGGGGGGCCCGAGCTCCTACAATGAGCAGTTCTTC
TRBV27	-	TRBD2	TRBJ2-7	CASSFGSGSYEQYF	TGTGCCAGCAGTTTTGGAAGCGGGAGCTACGAGCAGTACTTC
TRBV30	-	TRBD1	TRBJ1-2	CAWSPDRGGVYTF	TGTGCCTGGAGCCCGGACAGGGGGGGCGTCTACACCTTC
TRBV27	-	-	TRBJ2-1	CASSFEGREVNEQFF	TGTGCCAGCAGTTTCGAGGGCAGGGAGGTCAATGAGCAGTTCTTC
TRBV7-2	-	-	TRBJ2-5	CASSLVRLAATSQETQYF	TGTGCCAGCAGCTTAGTGAGGTTGGCAGCGACGAGTCAAGAGACCCAGTACTTC